These T cell receptor beta chains were read from a single sample in a study of blood T cell repertoires in COVID-19. Repertoires were generated with immunoSEQ multiplex PCR, while TCRdb's copy carries only in-frame clones and drops some. The sample consists of around 370,000 clones, around 90% of them appearing once. The sample consisted of PBMCs or T cells enriched from blood (not recorded which). The receptor source for this set is a young woman who had recovered from COVID-19. Both conserved end residues are part of each CDR3. The D gene is left open where the match is weak. Size is omitted from some rows. Given values are once, few, many or a class for expanded clones.

cdr3_aa | cdr3_nt | v_call | clone_size | j_call | d_call
CASSQGRGSGGEQFF | TGCGCCAGCAGTCAAGGAAGGGGGAGCGGGGGTGAGCAGTTCTTC | TRBV4-1 | NA | TRBJ2-1 | TRBD2
CASSRGLHTEAFF | TGTGCCAGCAGCAGGGGGTTGCACACTGAAGCTTTCTTT | TRBV11-3 | few | TRBJ1-1 | NA
CASRGQASSYEQYF | TGTGCCAGCAGGGGACAGGCAAGCTCCTACGAGCAGTACTTC | TRBV6-5 | NA | TRBJ2-7 | TRBD1
CASSVSPQTSADTQYF | TGTGCCAGCAGCGTAAGCCCCCAGACTAGTGCAGATACGCAGTATTTT | TRBV9 | NA | TRBJ2-3 | NA
CAWSSGQPNEKLFF | TGTGCCTGGAGCTCAGGACAGCCCAATGAAAAACTGTTTTTT | TRBV30 | NA | TRBJ1-4 | NA
CASSQVGGAPYEPQHF | TGCGCCAGCAGCCAAGTTGGGGGGGCCCCTTATGAACCCCAGCATTTT | TRBV4-1 | NA | TRBJ1-5 | NA
CASSPVKSGQGNTEAFF | TGTGCCAGCAGCCCCGTAAAATCGGGACAGGGGAACACTGAAGCTTTCTTT | TRBV7-3 | NA | TRBJ1-1 | TRBD1
CAISGQNNQPQHF | TGTGCCATCAGTGGACAGAACAATCAGCCCCAGCATTTT | TRBV10-3 | NA | TRBJ1-5 | NA
CASSSGGGGNSPLHF | TGTGCCAGCAGCTCCGGGGGGGGCGGGAATTCACCCCTCCACTTT | TRBV7-2 | NA | TRBJ1-6 | NA
CASSFMLAGSQGVDTQYF | TGCGCCAGCAGCTTTATGCTAGCGGGATCCCAGGGGGTAGATACGCAGTATTTT | TRBV5-1 | NA | TRBJ2-3 | TRBD2
CASSPGLTQPQHF | TGTGCCAGCAGTCCTGGGCTGACTCAGCCCCAGCATTTT | TRBV7-6 | NA | TRBJ1-5 | NA